These 18 T cell receptor beta chains share one sample of origin, sequenced in a study of technical replicates of blood from several donors. Some clones are missing from TCRdb's copy, which holds only in-frame ones; the method was immunoSEQ multiplex PCR. This table has approximately 50,000 clones, approximately 86% appearing once. The specimen was PBMCs. The receptors stem from a human donor in good health. Some clones in this sample may be carry-over from other donors' samples.

This clone was counted between two and nine times. The chain joins TRBV5-4 to TRBJ1-1, with a possible D match to TRBD1 (6 bases). Trimming cost V 6 bases and J 4 bases, with 10 bases left between them. CDR1 is SGHNT, CDR2 YYREEE, per germline (reference sequence). This CDR3 comprises 12 residues. The DNA of the CDR3 is TGTGCCAGCATCGGGGGGCCCACTGAAGCTTTCTTT. Encoded protein: CASIGGPTEAFF.

V and J are TRBV9 and TRBJ2-3, with 11 bases lining up with TRBD2. V lost 3 bases and J lost 5; bases outside the gene matches: 2. The CDR3 runs 14 residues. Germline loops: CDR1 SGDLS, CDR2 YYNGEE. CDR3 sequence: CASSASGRIDTQYF. The DNA of the CDR3 is TGTGCCAGCAGCGCTAGCGGGAGGATAGATACGCAGTATTTT. The full variable domain, its missing parts supplied by reference TRBV9 and TRBJ2-3, is DSGVTQTPKHLITATGQRVTLRCSPRSGDLSVYWYQQSLDQGLQFLIQYYNGEERAKGNILERFSAQQFPDLHSELNLSSLELGDSALYFCASSASGRIDTQYFGPGTRLTVL.

The V call is TRBV7-9, the J call TRBJ2-1; the match to TRBD1 covers 7 bases. J lost 4 bases, V lost 5 bases, and 5 bases had no gene match. The CDR3 is made up of 14 amino acids. The germline V gene encodes CDR1 SEHNR and CDR2 FQNEAQ (reference sequence). CDR3: CASSPWDSYNEQFF. The DNA of the CDR3 is TGTGCCAGCAGCCCCTGGGACAGTTACAATGAGCAGTTCTTC. The variable domain in full, with the rest retrieved from reference TRBV7-9 and TRBJ2-1, is DTGVSQNPRHKITKRGQNVTFRCDPISEHNRLYWYRQTLGQGPEFLTYFQNEAQLEKSRLLSDRFSAERPKGSFSTLEIQRTEQGDSAMYLCASSPWDSYNEQFFGPGTRLTVL.

The gene calls are TRBV5-6 and TRBJ2-3; D unresolved. This CDR3 contains 19 residues. V lost 1 base, J lost 0 bases, and 21 bases lay in between. Germline CDR1 SGHDT, CDR2 YYEEEE. CDR3 sequence: CASSLLNRFAPISTDTQYF. CDR3 bases: TGTGCCAGCAGCTTGCTAAACCGATTTGCTCCTATTAGCACAGATACGCAGTATTTT.

This clone is a singleton in its sample. This sequence joins TRBV7-3 and TRBJ2-4; TRBD1 agrees at 9 bases. CDR1 and CDR2 from the germline V gene are SGHTA and FQGTGA. This CDR3 spans 15 amino acids. V shed 2 bases, J shed 6 bases, and the junction held 5 bases outside the gene matches. The CDR3 sequence: CASSLSGQGRNIQYF. For the CDR3, the DNA is TGTGCCAGCAGCTTATCGGGACAGGGTCGAAACATTCAGTACTTC.

The rearrangement links TRBV5-1 to TRBJ2-5; 9 bases are a match to TRBD2. There are 17 residues in the CDR3. Germline-derived CDR1 and CDR2 are SGHRS and YFSETQ. V was pared by 0 bases and J by 2 bases, with 8 bases of the junction left unmatched. Here the CDR3 DNA reads TGCGCCAGCAGCTTGGGTAGCGGGAGCCCCACACAAGAGACCCAGTACTTC. This codes for CASSLGSGSPTQETQYF.

V is TRBV5-1 and J is TRBJ1-6; 7 bases fit TRBD1. The V and J ends lost 7 bases and 7 bases, in that order; junction bases with no gene match: 17. Germline-derived CDR1 and CDR2 are SGHRS and YFSETQ. The CDR3 covers 17 residues. The CDR3 sequence is CASSTNRGRGDNSPLHF. CDR3 DNA: TGCGCCAGCTCAACGAACAGGGGCCGAGGTGACAATTCACCCCTCCACTTT.

The table lists this clone with a count of one. The chain couples TRBV7-9 to TRBJ2-7; maybe TRBD2 (7 bases). The CDR3 consists of 14 residues. Germline V lookup: CDR1 SEHNR, CDR2 FQNEAQ (reference sequence). Trimming took 4 bases from V and 1 from J, leaving 11 bases between them. DNA of the CDR3: TGTGCCAGCAGCTCCCGGGGGGCTTCCTACGAGCAGTACTTC. Translation: CASSSRGASYEQYF.

This chain connects TRBV7-2 to TRBJ1-2; D gene unclear. Germline lookup yields CDR1 SGHTA and CDR2 FQGNSA. V was shortened by 5 bases and J by 8 bases, with 12 bases between the two germline ends. The CDR3 runs 12 residues. The CDR3 here is CASSAHPGGYTF. DNA for the CDR3: TGTGCCAGCAGCGCGCACCCGGGAGGCTACACCTTC.

Only one count was recorded for this clone. The chain uses TRBV4-3 and TRBJ2-7; TRBD1 is a possible D gene (7 bases). Germline V gene data show CDR1 as LGHNA and CDR2 as YSLEER. V lost 2 bases and J lost 4, with 12 bases in between. This CDR3 has 14 residues. CDR3: CASSQFRGAYEQYF. The CDR3, as DNA: TGCGCCAGCAGCCAATTCAGGGGGGCGTACGAGCAGTACTTC.

V is TRBV7-8 and J is TRBJ2-5, with TRBD1 matching 9 bases. Trimming at V came to 6 bases and at J to 5 bases, leaving 10 bases not matched to a gene. The CDR3 sequence is 15 residues long. Germline CDR1 reads SGHVS; CDR2 reads FQNEAQ. This chain's CDR3 is CASRTGTGSPETQYF. CDR3 in DNA: TGTGCCAGCAGAACCGGGACAGGGAGTCCGGAGACCCAGTACTTC.

V gene TRBV23-1 combines with J gene TRBJ2-7; D might be TRBD1 (6 bases). TRBV23-1 is known as an ORF, though its function is uncertain. The CDR3 is 16 amino acids. V lost 6 bases to trimming and J lost 6 bases, with 24 bases between them. In nucleotides, the CDR3 is TGCGCCAGCAGCCCCAGGCAGGGGCCGCAAGGTGGCGAGCAGTACTTC. Its protein product is CASSPRQGPQGGEQYF.

The V and J genes are TRBV30 and TRBJ2-3; TRBD2 is a possible D gene (5 bases). Germline CDR1 and CDR2: GTSNPN and SVGIG (reference sequence). CDR3 size: 13 residues. The V end was cut by 5 bases, the J end by 2 bases, with 11 bases between. In DNA, the CDR3 is TGTGCCTGGGACTACCGAACCACAGATACGCAGTATTTT. Its protein is CAWDYRTTDTQYF.

The chain recombines TRBV5-1 with TRBJ2-1, with 12 nucleotides matching TRBD2. V trimming: 3 bases; J trimming: 1 base; junction bases outside the gene matches: 14. Germline CDR1 and CDR2: SGHRS and YFSETQ. This CDR3 has 20 amino acids. The CDR3 sequence: CASSYTTSGGVVLSYNEQFF. DNA of the CDR3: TGCGCCAGCAGCTACACGACTAGCGGGGGTGTCGTCTTATCCTACAATGAGCAGTTCTTC. Full variable domain (outside the CDR3, taken from reference TRBV5-1 and TRBJ2-1): KAGVTQTPRYLIKTRGQQVTLSCSPISGHRSVSWYQQTPGQGLQFLFEYFSETQRNKGNFPGRFSGRQFSNSRSEMNVSTLELGDSALYLCASSYTTSGGVVLSYNEQFFGPGTRLTVL.

The rearrangement links TRBV11-2 to TRBJ2-7; 11 bases are a match to TRBD2. Germline CDR1 reads SGHAT; CDR2 reads FQNNGV. Germline trimming cut 5 bases from V and 3 bases from J; bases unmatched to any gene: 9. CDR3 size: 16 residues. The CDR3: CASSTRTSGPIYEQYF. The CDR3 coding sequence is TGTGCCAGCAGCACCCGGACTAGCGGGCCAATCTACGAGCAGTACTTC.

The gene calls are TRBV2 and TRBJ2-3, with 9 bases fitting TRBD2. Germline-derived CDR1 and CDR2 are SNHLY and FYNNEI. With V trimmed by 4 bases and J by 1 base, 3 bases remained unmatched. This CDR3 is built from 15 residues. CDR3 DNA sequence: TGTGCCAGCAGTGTTGCGGGGGGGGGCACAGATACGCAGTATTTT. Translated: CASSVAGGGTDTQYF.

This chain uses TRBV7-2 with TRBJ1-2; D is unclear. CDR1 and CDR2 (germline): SGHTA, FQGNSA. This CDR3 has 13 amino acids. V was cut by 0 bases and J by 8 bases, with 10 bases left in between. CDR3 residues: CASSLALALGYTF. The CDR3 DNA sequence: TGTGCCAGCAGCTTAGCCTTGGCCCTCGGCTACACCTTC. Full variable domain (rest looked up from reference TRBV7-2 and TRBJ1-2): GAGVSQSPSNKVTEKGKDVELRCDPISGHTALYWYRQSLGQGLEFLIYFQGNSAPDKSGLPSDRFSAERTGGSVSTLTIQRTQQEDSAVYLCASSLALALGYTFGSGTRLTVV.

V usage is TRBV10-2 and J usage is TRBJ2-5, with D tentatively TRBD1 (6 bases). Between the trimmed V and J ends, which lost 6 bases and 5 bases, there was a span of 13 bases. CDR3 length: 13 residues. Germline V gene sequence: CDR1 WSHSY, CDR2 SAAADI. Written as DNA, the CDR3 is TGCGCCAGCAGCGGCAGGGGCGTGGAGACCCAGTACTTC. Residues: CASSGRGVETQYF.